This T cell receptor (beta chain) is from a study of shared clonotypes between healthy human individuals (dated by TCRdb to 2018 to 2020). Concerning the study at large: The cohort comprised two women and three men aged 18 to 49 years. Per donor, three plates each were used for CD4 naive and CD4 memory, two for CD8 naive, and one for CD8 memory. To estimate repertoire size and how much clonotypes are shared between individuals, the study performed deep sequencing of blood TCR repertoires from a few healthy adults. Libraries were prepared and TCR repertoires were sequenced by different laboratories using diverse techniques, in order to increase sequencing depth and limit assay-specific biases. Each donor's leukapheresis produced roughly between about 0.9 and 9.5 billion PBMCs. On the study overall, not on this receptor specifically: The genetic and exposure-history diversity represented was limited by the small number of donors. Sampling was restricted to blood, and TCR repertoires in tissue are likely to differ from TCR repertoires in blood. Compared with non-shared clonotypes, the clonotypes found in all four sorted-subset donors had higher generation probabilities. Across a handful of donors, about 5.2% of naive CD4, 3% to 4% of naive CD8, about 2% of memory CD4, and 0.4% of memory CD8 clonotypes were shared. Incomplete sequencing was indicated by rarefaction of sorted-subset datasets, despite the large sequencing depth. Pairwise subsampling led to the expectation that sequencing depth would affect the degree of clonotype sharing among donors. Naive subsets generally had larger estimated clonotype richness than memory subsets.

V and J are truncated by 5 bases and 4 bases respectively, leaving an intervening sequence of 12 bases. The germline V gene sets CDR1 to SGHAT and CDR2 to FQNNGV. The CDR3 runs 13 residues from the cysteine to the phenylalanine. This entry keeps only the CDR3 DNA: 39 bases, framed from base 1. For the CD8 naive samples, CD45RO-negative cells were positively selected for CCR7, yielding a CD45RA+CCR7+ population from which TemRA cells were excluded. Donors were healthy HIV-negative adults with no recently reported acute infections or vaccinations. Every donor was a Caucasian adult residing in Nashville, Tennessee, USA. Blood was obtained by leukapheresis, after which PBMCs were separated by Ficoll-Histopaque density gradient centrifugation and cryopreserved in liquid nitrogen vapor phase. Analytical flow cytometry was used to check the purity and quantity of every magnetically sorted T cell population. Genomic DNA was isolated from each sorted fraction and quantified by UV absorbance on a Nanodrop 2000c.

Notes on this clone: Its antigen has not been determined. No quality values exist for individual bases; no much larger clone is one base distant.

TCR CDR3 regions were amplified from genomic DNA by multiplex PCR using the deep immunoSEQ assay. Extracted genomic DNA from each cell subset was spread evenly across all wells of several immunoSEQ 96-well plates, with each plate serving as a replicate. Each replicate PCR for sorted subsets received roughly 0.2 ug genomic DNA, equal to roughly 33,000 T cell genomes. The purified libraries were quantified using a Qubit 3.0 fluorometer, sized with a Bioanalyzer 2100, and then quantified again using the KAPA Library Quantification kit. A separate single-read 150-cycle Illumina NextSeq 550 flow cell was used to sequence each immunoSEQ 96-well plate. The original methods were these. Because only junctional sequences without quality scores were contained in the immunoSEQ output, filtering matching that applied to full-length reads could not be performed. To assign V/J genes and CDR3, sequences were annotated against IMGT germline references using PyIR, a Python wrapper for IgBLAST v1.9. Reads with weak V/J assignments (E-value above 1e-6), missing CDR3, stop codons, out-of-frame junctions, or ambiguous translated residues were removed. A V3J clonotype was defined by an identical inferred V gene, J gene, and CDR3 amino acid sequence. To compute the percentage overlap between repertoires, the number of shared unique clonotypes was divided by the size of the smaller repertoire. Richness of each repertoire was evaluated using RTK rarefaction, the Chao1 estimator, and Recon v2.1 estimates of unobserved clonotypes. OLGA was used to compute generation probabilities for all TCRbeta clonotypes that the gDNA method yielded from a handful of donors. The source is immuneACCESS, and TCRdb retained only in-frame sequences with V and J called. Part of the clones is not carried over; for the studies checked, unresolved V genes explain less than half of this, and the remainder is unexplained. The D gene and trimming were derived from the DNA, and the V and J assignments and clone size from that table. A total of 1.5 million to 2.5 million clones appear in this sample, over 85% of them only once. The ten most abundant clones make up more than 0.9% of the sample.

The TCR originated in a man aged 18 to 30 in good health. Rearrangement joined TRBV11-2 to TRBJ2-7, and possibly TRBD1, on 5 matching bases. The sample was naive CD8+ T cells sorted from blood. In the paper's terms, the cell subset or site label means: CD45RA+CCR7+. The sequence in DNA is TGTGCCAGCAGCGCAGGCAGGGTTTACGAGCAGTACTTC. Its coded protein is CASSAGRVYEQYF. Supplemented by the reference TRBV11-2 and TRBJ2-7 proteins around the CDR3, the complete variable domain is EAGVAQSPRYKIIEKRQSVAFWCNPISGHATLYWYQQILGQGPKLLIQFQNNGVVDDSQLPKDRFSAERLKGVDSTLKIQPAKLEDSAVYLCASSAGRVYEQYFGPGTRLTVT.